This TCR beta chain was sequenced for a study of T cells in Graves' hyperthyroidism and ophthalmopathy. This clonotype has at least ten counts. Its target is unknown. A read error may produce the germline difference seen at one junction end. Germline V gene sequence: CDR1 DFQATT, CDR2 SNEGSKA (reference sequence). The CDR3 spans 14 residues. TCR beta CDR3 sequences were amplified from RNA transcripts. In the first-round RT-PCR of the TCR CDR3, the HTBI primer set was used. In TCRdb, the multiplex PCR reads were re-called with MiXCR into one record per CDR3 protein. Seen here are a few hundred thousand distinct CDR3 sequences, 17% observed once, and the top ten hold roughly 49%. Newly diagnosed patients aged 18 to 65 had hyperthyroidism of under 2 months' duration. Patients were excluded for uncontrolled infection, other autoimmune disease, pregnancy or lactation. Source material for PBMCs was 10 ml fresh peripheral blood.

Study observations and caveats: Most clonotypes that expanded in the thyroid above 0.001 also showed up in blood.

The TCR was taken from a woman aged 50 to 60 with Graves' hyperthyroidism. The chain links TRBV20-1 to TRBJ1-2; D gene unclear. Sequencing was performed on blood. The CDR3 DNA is TGCAGTGCTAGAGTTGAGATACCTAAGTATGGCTACACCTTC. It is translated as CSARVEIPKYGYTF.